This TCR beta chain was sequenced in a study of shared clonotypes between healthy human individuals. The table came from immunoSEQ multiplex PCR; TCRdb's copy has only in-frame clones and leaves some out. The sample yields more than 450,000 clones, around 79% seen once. The CDR3 is 18 residues long. The chain recombines TRBV12-2 with TRBJ2-1; the listed D gene, TRBD2, was not tested against the DNA. TRBV12-2 is given as a pseudogene. The receptor's source is a woman between 40 and 50 years old in good health. Some clones in this sample may be carry-over from other donors' samples. Sequenced material: PBMCs. The chain's CDR3 is CASRLTQKREMAYNEQFF. In DNA, the CDR3 is TGTGCAAGTCGCTTAACTCAAAAGCGGGAGATGGCCTACAATGAGCAGTTCTTC.